These 14 T cell receptor beta chains were sequenced from one sample in a study of OX40 agonist ivuxolimab in advanced cancers. Method: immunoSEQ multiplex PCR; TCRdb's copy keeps in-frame clones and lacks some. The sample yields approximately 10,000 clones, roughly 90% seen once. The material was CD4+ or CD8+ T cells sorted from blood, obtained in a trial of the OX40 agonist ivuxolimab. The receptors come from an adult with an advanced solid tumor such as melanoma, head and neck, liver or kidney cancer.

This clone appeared once. V usage is TRBV5-4 and J usage is TRBJ2-2; 8 bases map to TRBD1. From germline, CDR1 is SGHNT and CDR2 YYREEE (reference sequence). The CDR3 consists of 16 residues. Trimming at V came to 3 bases and at J to 2 bases, leaving 6 bases not matched to a gene. For the CDR3, the DNA is TGTGCCAGCAGCTCTCGGACAGGGATAAACACCGGGGAGCTGTTTTTT. Protein sequence: CASSSRTGINTGELFF.

This chain uses TRBV28 with TRBJ1-2, with D possibly being TRBD1 (6 bases). The CDR3 spans 14 residues. V dropped 6 bases and J dropped 4 bases, with 15 bases sitting between them. The V gene's germline CDR1 is MDHEN and CDR2 SYDVKM. The CDR3 reads CASSRQEGFYGYTF. CDR3 coding DNA: TGTGCCAGCAGCAGACAGGAGGGATTCTATGGCTACACCTTC.

The chain joins TRBV14 to TRBJ2-7; TRBD1 matches at 7 bases. The junction had 4 bases not matched to a gene; V was cut back by 0 bases and J by 2 bases. The CDR3 is 15 amino acids. Per the germline V gene, CDR1 is SGHDN and CDR2 is FVKESK. The CDR3 loop is CASSQDRGTAYEQYF. CDR3 coding DNA: TGTGCCAGCAGCCAAGATCGTGGGACAGCCTACGAGCAGTACTTC.

The chain combines TRBV19 with TRBJ1-5; D might be TRBD1 (6 bases). The CDR3 sequence is 13 residues long. V gave up 4 bases and J gave up 4 bases, with 8 bases separating them. Germline assignment: CDR1 LNHDA and CDR2 SQIVND (reference sequence). The CDR3 DNA sequence: TGTGCCAGTAGTAACCAGGGGAATCAGCCCCAGCATTTT. This translates into CASSNQGNQPQHF.

The chain combines TRBV29-1 with TRBJ2-7; TRBD2 aligns across 11 bases. V was clipped by 1 base and J by 6 bases; unmatched bases: 5. Germline V gene data show CDR1 as SQVTM and CDR2 as ANQGSEA. This CDR3 contains 14 residues. The DNA of the CDR3 is TGCAGCGTTGAAGGACTAGCGGGGCCTCTCGAGCAGTACTTC. Translating it yields CSVEGLAGPLEQYF.

The chain's CDR3 is CASSQVAGAEQFF. CDR3 nucleotides: TGTGCCAGCAGCCAAGTGGCGGGGGCGGAGCAGTTCTTC. This chain uses TRBV14 with TRBJ2-1; possible D gene TRBD2, 7 bases. This CDR3 region has 13 residues. V was pared by 1 base and J by 10 bases, with 11 bases between. The germline gives CDR1 SGHDN, CDR2 FVKESK.

This chain joins TRBV19 and TRBJ2-7, with TRBD1 matching 10 bases. CDR1 and CDR2 (germline): LNHDA, SQIVND (reference sequence). The CDR3 extends over 17 amino acids. V shed 2 bases, J shed 3 bases, and the junction held 10 bases outside the gene matches. CDR3 in DNA: TGTGCCAGTAGTATATACGGGTTTGGGGACAGGGGCTACGAGCAGTACTTC. This encodes CASSIYGFGDRGYEQYF.

V gene TRBV5-6 combines with J gene TRBJ1-4; no firm D call. The germline V gene encodes CDR1 SGHDT and CDR2 YYEEEE. The V end was cut by 5 bases, the J end by 6 bases, with 11 bases between. The CDR3 is made up of 13 amino acids. The CDR3 sequence: CASSFDGHEKLFF. CDR3 bases: TGTGCCAGCAGTTTCGACGGACATGAAAAACTGTTTTTT. Together with reference TRBV5-6 and TRBJ1-4, the CDR3 gives the full variable domain: DAGVTQSPTHLIKTRGQQVTLRCSPKSGHDTVSWYQQALGQGPQFIFQYYEEEERQRGNFPDRFSGHQFPNYSSELNVNALLLGDSALYLCASSFDGHEKLFFGSGTQLSVL.

This chain links TRBV11-2 with TRBJ2-1; perhaps TRBD1 as D (6 bases). The CDR3 extends over 14 amino acids. Germline V gene sequence: CDR1 SGHAT, CDR2 FQNNGV. Trimming took off 2 bases at V and 8 bases at J, with 13 bases between the two ends. The CDR3 nucleotides read TGTGCCAGCAGCTTATACCCAGGGGAAGATGAGCAGTTCTTC. The encoded protein is CASSLYPGEDEQFF.

This clone was observed a few times. This sequence joins TRBV28 and TRBJ1-2; possibly TRBD1 for D (6 bases). The CDR3 consists of 14 residues. Germline V lookup: CDR1 MDHEN, CDR2 SYDVKM. Trimming pared 6 bases from V and 3 bases from J, leaving 14 bases between. The CDR3 DNA reads TGTGCCAGCAGCACTTACAGGGTTCACTATGGCTACACCTTC. It specifies CASSTYRVHYGYTF.

This clone was counted a single time. J is TRBJ2-3 and V is TRBV7-2, with D maybe TRBD2 (6 bases). From germline, CDR1 is SGHTA and CDR2 FQGNSA. This CDR3 spans 16 amino acids. The germline V and J ends were trimmed by 5 bases and 6 bases, with 21 bases remaining between them. The CDR3 region has the DNA TGTGCCAGCAGCCTCCGCGGGCGTGGGGGGATGGATACGCAGTATTTT. The encoded protein is CASSLRGRGGMDTQYF.

This CDR3 reads CASSLLGHQGAGVDTQYF. DNA of the CDR3: TGTGCCAGCAGCTTGTTAGGCCACCAGGGGGCAGGTGTTGATACGCAGTATTTT. This chain connects TRBV5-4 to TRBJ2-3; TRBD1 matches at 8 bases. This CDR3 spans 18 amino acids. The germline CDR1 and CDR2 sequences are SGHNT and YYREEE (reference sequence). V trimming: 1 base; J trimming: 6 bases; junction bases outside the gene matches: 16.

The gene calls are TRBV9 and TRBJ2-3; a weak D match, TRBD1 (5 bases). V dropped 4 bases and J dropped 2 bases, with 20 bases sitting between them. Germline values: CDR1 SGDLS, CDR2 YYNGEE. The CDR3 extends over 17 amino acids. CDR3 in amino acids: CASSPDIITTLTDTQYF. CDR3 sequence (DNA): TGTGCCAGCAGCCCGGACATTATTACGACACTCACAGATACGCAGTATTTT.

The chain couples TRBV5-4 to TRBJ2-1, with D tentatively TRBD1 (6 bases). Germline V lookup: CDR1 SGHNT, CDR2 YYREEE (reference sequence). The CDR3 runs to 12 residues. Trimming took 10 bases from V and 7 from J, leaving 15 bases between them. CDR3 protein: CAGGRESNEQFF. Here the CDR3 DNA reads TGTGCCGGGGGCAGGGAATCGAATGAGCAGTTCTTC. Supplemented by reference TRBV5-4 and TRBJ2-1, the full variable domain reads ETGVTQSPTHLIKTRGQQVTLRCSSQSGHNTVSWYQQALGQGPQFIFQYYREEENGRGNFPPRFSGLQFPNYSSELNVNALELDDSALYLCAGGRESNEQFFGPGTRLTVL.